The entry below gives a single T cell receptor beta chain sequence along with its context. No antigen is known for it. These data belong to a study of shared clonotypes between healthy human individuals. General study findings and limits: Memory subsets generally showed lower estimated richness than naive subsets.

Per the germline V gene, CDR1 is SQVTM and CDR2 is ANQGSEA. V shed 3 bases and J shed 11 bases, with 23 bases lying between them. The CDR3 extends over 15 amino acids. The assay was immunoSEQ multiplex PCR, and TCRdb's table has in-frame clones only and misses some. The sample shows some 2,500,000 clones, around 93% of them seen only once. The origin of this receptor is a man aged 18 to 30 in good health. Some clones in this sample may be carry-over from other donors' samples. Sequences were obtained from naive CD4+ T cells from PBMCs. Subset reported: CD45RA+ positively selected. The chain is built from TRBV29-1 and TRBJ2-1, with D perhaps TRBD2 (5 bases). CDR3 sequence: CSVETQLLLPGKQFF. CDR3 DNA sequence: TGCAGCGTTGAGACACAGTTACTACTACCGGGGAAGCAGTTCTTC.